This TCR beta chain derives from a study of EBV T-cell therapy then PD-1 blockade in nasopharyngeal carcinoma. Method: immunoSEQ multiplex PCR; TCRdb's copy keeps in-frame clones and lacks some. The table records around 19,000 clones, about 88% of them present only once. Germline V gene data show CDR1 as SGHNT and CDR2 as YENEEA. The CDR3 runs to 13 residues. V was trimmed by 4 bases and J by 6 bases, leaving 10 bases between them. The time point here: 266 days after commencement of treatment, after nivolumab therapy. Treatment specified: AdE1-LMPpoly-expanded autologous EBV-specific T-cell therapy followed by anti-PD-1 nivolumab. Points on this clone: The antigen is not known.

The starting material was CD8+ T cells from blood, obtained at roughly day 280 from a patient whose treatment included autologous EBV-specific T cells and nivolumab. The rearrangement links TRBV11-3 to TRBJ2-1, with D maybe TRBD2 (5 bases). This receptor was obtained from a man aged 35 to 55 with nasopharyngeal carcinoma. The CDR3 DNA reads as TGTGCCAGCAGCTCCCGGGGAGCCAATGAGCAGTTCTTC. Translated: CASSSRGANEQFF.